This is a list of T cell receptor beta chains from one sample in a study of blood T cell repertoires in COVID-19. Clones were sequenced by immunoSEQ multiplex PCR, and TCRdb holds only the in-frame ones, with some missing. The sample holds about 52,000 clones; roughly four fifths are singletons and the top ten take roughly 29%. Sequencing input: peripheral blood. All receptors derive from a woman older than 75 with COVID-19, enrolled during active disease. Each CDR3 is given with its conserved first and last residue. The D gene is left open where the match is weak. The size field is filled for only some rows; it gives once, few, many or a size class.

cdr3_nt: TGTGCCAGCAGACTAGACGCCCGGGGTACTGAAGCTTTCTTT; cdr3_aa: CASRLDARGTEAFF; d_call: -; j_call: TRBJ1-1; v_call: TRBV5-8; clone_size: -
cdr3_nt: TGTGCCAGCAGTTTATCGTTAGGGGGCCGGGATCCCTACGAGCAGTACTTC; cdr3_aa: CASSLSLGGRDPYEQYF; d_call: TRBD1; j_call: TRBJ2-7; v_call: TRBV27; clone_size: -
cdr3_nt: TGTGCCAGCAGGCAGGGGCGACACTTGAACACTGAAGCTTTCTTT; cdr3_aa: CASRQGRHLNTEAFF; d_call: -; j_call: TRBJ1-1; v_call: TRBV27; clone_size: few
cdr3_nt: TGTGCCAGTACAGGGTACCATGAGCAGTTCTTC; cdr3_aa: CASTGYHEQFF; d_call: -; j_call: TRBJ2-1; v_call: TRBV19; clone_size: -
cdr3_nt: TGTGCCAGCAGTGGACAAGCGAACACCGGGGAGCTGTTTTTT; cdr3_aa: CASSGQANTGELFF; d_call: -; j_call: TRBJ2-2; v_call: TRBV25-1; clone_size: -
cdr3_nt: TGTGCCAGCAGCCAAGGTCGAACAAATAATGAAAAACTGTTTTTT; cdr3_aa: CASSQGRTNNEKLFF; d_call: -; j_call: TRBJ1-4; v_call: TRBV3-1/TRBV3-2; clone_size: -
cdr3_nt: TGTGCCAGCGCCCGACTAGCACTGTTCAATGAGCAGTTCTTC; cdr3_aa: CASARLALFNEQFF; d_call: TRBD2; j_call: TRBJ2-1; v_call: TRBV6-5; clone_size: -
cdr3_nt: TGTGCCAGCAGACCTACTCGACAGGGTGGGGGAGTCTCCTATGGCTACACCTTC; cdr3_aa: CASRPTRQGGGVSYGYTF; d_call: TRBD1; j_call: TRBJ1-2; v_call: TRBV28; clone_size: -
cdr3_nt: TGTGCCAGCGGCAAGCTTGGTATCGGTGGCGGGAACGCAGATACGCAGTATTTT; cdr3_aa: CASGKLGIGGGNADTQYF; d_call: -; j_call: TRBJ2-3; v_call: TRBV5-6; clone_size: -
cdr3_nt: TGTGCCAGCAGCTTAGGGACTTATAGCAATCAGCCCCAGCATTTT; cdr3_aa: CASSLGTYSNQPQHF; d_call: -; j_call: TRBJ1-5; v_call: TRBV7-9; clone_size: -
cdr3_nt: TGCAGCGGGCAGCGGGAGTTCACCGGGGAGCTGTTTTTT; cdr3_aa: CSGQREFTGELFF; d_call: TRBD2; j_call: TRBJ2-2; v_call: TRBV29-1; clone_size: -
cdr3_nt: TGTGCCAGCAGCTTACCGGGACTAGGAGGCTACGAGCAGTACTTC; cdr3_aa: CASSLPGLGGYEQYF; d_call: TRBD2; j_call: TRBJ2-7; v_call: TRBV7-2; clone_size: -
cdr3_nt: TGCGCCAGCAGCCAGGACGGGACTAGTGGGGGAGAGACCCAGTACTTC; cdr3_aa: CASSQDGTSGGETQYF; d_call: TRBD2; j_call: TRBJ2-5; v_call: TRBV4-1; clone_size: -
cdr3_nt: TGTGCCAGCAGTGATCTCGGCGGTTATACTGGGGCCAACGTCCTGACTTTC; cdr3_aa: CASSDLGGYTGANVLTF; d_call: -; j_call: TRBJ2-6; v_call: TRBV6-1; clone_size: -
cdr3_nt: TGTGCCATCAGAACCGGGACTAGCTCCGAGACCCAGTACTTC; cdr3_aa: CAIRTGTSSETQYF; d_call: TRBD2; j_call: TRBJ2-5; v_call: TRBV10-3; clone_size: once
cdr3_nt: TGTGCCAGTAGTATGGATAGCGGGGGCCGAGGCTACGAGCAGTACTTC; cdr3_aa: CASSMDSGGRGYEQYF; d_call: TRBD2; j_call: TRBJ2-7; v_call: TRBV19; clone_size: -
cdr3_nt: TGTGCCAGCAGTCTAGGAAATGAGCAGTTCTTC; cdr3_aa: CASSLGNEQFF; d_call: -; j_call: TRBJ2-1; v_call: TRBV27; clone_size: few
cdr3_nt: TGTGCCTGGCTGATAGCGGGAGTTTCCACCGGGGAGCTGTTTTTT; cdr3_aa: CAWLIAGVSTGELFF; d_call: TRBD2; j_call: TRBJ2-2; v_call: TRBV30; clone_size: -
cdr3_nt: TGTGCCAGCAGCCCGAAGGGCGGGAGGGACACCGGGGAGCTGTTTTTT; cdr3_aa: CASSPKGGRDTGELFF; d_call: TRBD2; j_call: TRBJ2-2; v_call: TRBV9; clone_size: -
cdr3_nt: TGTGCCAGAAGGGACACTCACACCGGGGAGCTGTTTTTT; cdr3_aa: CARRDTHTGELFF; d_call: -; j_call: TRBJ2-2; v_call: TRBV2; clone_size: few
cdr3_nt: TGCGCCAGCAGTCCGGGACAGGGCCATCAGCCCCAGCATTTT; cdr3_aa: CASSPGQGHQPQHF; d_call: TRBD1; j_call: TRBJ1-5; v_call: TRBV23-1; clone_size: few
cdr3_nt: TGTGCCAGCAGCTTAGGGGCCCCCGATTCACCCCTCCACTTT; cdr3_aa: CASSLGAPDSPLHF; d_call: -; j_call: TRBJ1-6; v_call: TRBV7-9; clone_size: -
cdr3_nt: TGTGCCAGCAGCGTTACGACGGGAGTCGGGAATGAGCAGTTCTTC; cdr3_aa: CASSVTTGVGNEQFF; d_call: -; j_call: TRBJ2-1; v_call: TRBV9; clone_size: -
cdr3_nt: TGTGCCAGCAGCTTGGACAGAGGAGAGACCCAGTACTTC; cdr3_aa: CASSLDRGETQYF; d_call: -; j_call: TRBJ2-5; v_call: TRBV7-9; clone_size: -
cdr3_nt: TGTGCCAGCAGTCCCCGCGAGAATTTCTATGGCTACACCTTC; cdr3_aa: CASSPRENFYGYTF; d_call: -; j_call: TRBJ1-2; v_call: TRBV27; clone_size: -
cdr3_nt: TGTGCCAGCAGTGATAGTGTGGGGGGTTACAATGAGCAGTTCTTC; cdr3_aa: CASSDSVGGYNEQFF; d_call: -; j_call: TRBJ2-1; v_call: TRBV2; clone_size: few
cdr3_nt: TGTGCCTGGAGTAGGGACAGTATCAATCAGCCCCAGCATTTT; cdr3_aa: CAWSRDSINQPQHF; d_call: TRBD1; j_call: TRBJ1-5; v_call: TRBV30; clone_size: -
cdr3_nt: TGTGCCTGGAGTAGGAGCGGGAGGCCAGATACGCAGTATTTT; cdr3_aa: CAWSRSGRPDTQYF; d_call: TRBD2; j_call: TRBJ2-3; v_call: TRBV30; clone_size: -
cdr3_nt: TGTGCCAGCACCTCCCCGGACAGGGGATTATACGAGCAGTACTTC; cdr3_aa: CASTSPDRGLYEQYF; d_call: TRBD1; j_call: TRBJ2-7; v_call: TRBV6-5; clone_size: -
cdr3_nt: TGTGCCAGCAGCACCCGCCCCCTGGGGGGGGACACAGATACGCAGTATTTT; cdr3_aa: CASSTRPLGGDTDTQYF; d_call: TRBD2; j_call: TRBJ2-3; v_call: TRBV7-8; clone_size: -
cdr3_nt: TGTGCCAGCAGAGAGCGGGACAACGAGTACTATGGCTACACCTTC; cdr3_aa: CASRERDNEYYGYTF; d_call: -; j_call: TRBJ1-2; v_call: TRBV28; clone_size: -
cdr3_nt: TGTGCCAGCAGTTTAGGGAGAGAGAATCAGCCCCAGCATTTT; cdr3_aa: CASSLGRENQPQHF; d_call: -; j_call: TRBJ1-5; v_call: TRBV28; clone_size: -